This section outlines one TCR beta chain sequence together with its context. Its cognate antigen is unknown. Thymus was obtained from resections taken during corrective heart surgery. All donors were healthy Finnish infants who were undergoing corrective surgery to treat congenital heart defects. This table comes from immunoSEQ multiplex PCR, and its TCRdb copy is limited to in-frame clones, with some not included. Altogether tens of thousands of clones are present, 96% being singletons, with the ten largest covering 0.025% to 0.04%. V lost 4 bases and J lost 8; bases outside the gene matches: 22. The CDR3 spans 19 residues. Germline CDR1 reads MDHEN; CDR2 reads SYDVKM. This sample is part of a study of human thymus T cells. Regarding the study as a whole: Gene usage for V and J segments appeared biased in thymic and blood repertoires. Related research described strongly overlapping thymic repertoires in unrelated people.

The gene calls are TRBV28 and TRBJ1-2, with 10 nucleotides matching TRBD1. This TCR derives from a boy in the first two years of life with a congenital heart defect but otherwise immunologically healthy. The sample was thymus tissue. For the CDR3, the DNA is TGTGCCAGCAGTTCGGTCCCTCACCTCGGGACAGGGGATCGGGTAGGCTACACCTTC. As protein: CASSSVPHLGTGDRVGYTF.